This is a list of T cell receptor beta chains from one sample in a study of blood T cell repertoires in COVID-19. Clones were sequenced by immunoSEQ multiplex PCR, and TCRdb holds only the in-frame ones, with some missing. Here the sample spans under 65,000 clones, around 90% being singletons. The sample consisted of peripheral blood. The receptors derive from a human donor in a cohort sampled during active COVID-19. The CDR3 runs from the conserved cysteine through the conserved F or W. Fields, in order: CDR3 length, V gene, J gene, clone size, D gene, CDR3 protein, CDR3 DNA. The D gene is left open where the match is weak. Part of the rows lack a size; the others show once, few, many or a class for expanded clones.

17,TRBV19,TRBJ2-1,.,TRBD2,CASSTGLAGAVYNEQFF,TGTGCCAGTAGTACCGGACTAGCGGGGGCGGTCTACAATGAGCAGTTCTTC
14,TRBV2,TRBJ2-2,.,.,CASSPQVNTGELFF,TGTGCCAGCAGTCCCCAGGTGAACACCGGGGAGCTGTTTTTT
13,TRBV2,TRBJ2-4,.,TRBD1,CASTPGQKNIQYF,TGTGCCAGCACCCCGGGACAGAAAAACATTCAGTACTTC
14,TRBV19,TRBJ2-3,.,.,CASSSAGVPDTQYF,TGTGCCAGTAGTAGCGCAGGGGTGCCAGATACGCAGTATTTT
11,TRBV2,TRBJ2-1,.,.,CASEDSTRQFF,TGTGCCAGCGAAGATTCGACAAGGCAGTTCTTC
15,TRBV5-1,TRBJ1-5,few,.,CASSWTTGSNQPQHF,TGCGCCAGCAGCTGGACAACAGGTAGCAATCAGCCCCAGCATTTT
15,TRBV6-5,TRBJ2-7,.,TRBD1,CASRRSGQGSYEQYF,TGTGCCAGCAGGCGATCGGGACAGGGGTCCTACGAGCAGTACTTC
14,TRBV7-3,TRBJ2-3,.,.,CASRPQPFTDTQYF,TGTGCCAGCAGACCACAACCTTTCACAGATACGCAGTATTTT
13,TRBV19,TRBJ2-5,.,.,CASSIDNRETQYF,TGTGCCAGTAGTATAGACAACAGGGAGACCCAGTACTTC
15,TRBV7-3,TRBJ2-7,.,TRBD1,CASSRTTGSSYEQYF,TGTGCCAGCAGCCGAACGACAGGGAGCTCCTACGAGCAGTACTTC
14,TRBV6-2/TRBV6-3,TRBJ1-2,.,TRBD1,CASSYPRDRAGYTF,TGTGCCAGCAGTTACCCAAGGGACAGAGCTGGCTACACCTTC
15,TRBV10-3,TRBJ2-7,.,TRBD1,CAISDGTGETYEQYF,TGTGCCATCAGTGATGGTACAGGGGAAACCTACGAGCAGTACTTC
11,TRBV5-3,TRBJ1-2,.,.,CARSLGSGYTF,TGTGCCAGAAGCTTGGGGAGTGGCTACACCTTC
15,TRBV29-1,TRBJ2-3,.,TRBD2,CSVTTSGESTDTQYF,TGCAGCGTGACAACTAGCGGGGAAAGCACAGATACGCAGTATTTT
15,TRBV6-6,TRBJ2-1,.,TRBD2,CATLSPGLAGGEQFF,TGTGCCACCCTATCCCCGGGACTAGCCGGTGGTGAGCAGTTCTTC
15,TRBV28,TRBJ2-1,.,TRBD1,CASRKQGASYNEQFF,TGTGCCAGCAGGAAACAGGGGGCGAGCTACAATGAGCAGTTCTTC
20,TRBV5-1,TRBJ2-5,once,TRBD1,CASSLRAGGLRFGAQETQYF,TGCGCCAGCAGCTTAAGGGCAGGGGGCCTCCGATTTGGCGCCCAAGAGACCCAGTACTTC
13,TRBV10-2,TRBJ1-5,.,.,CASSLVSNQPQHF,TGCGCCAGCAGTCTCGTCAGCAATCAGCCCCAGCATTTT
13,TRBV4-2,TRBJ1-2,.,.,CASSQPTVNGYTF,TGTGCCAGCAGCCAACCTACAGTTAATGGCTACACCTTC
17,TRBV6-2/TRBV6-3,TRBJ2-3,.,TRBD2,CASSKLGLAGGTDTQYF,TGTGCCAGCAGCAAATTAGGGCTAGCGGGGGGCACAGATACGCAGTATTTT
16,TRBV4-1,TRBJ1-5,.,.,CASSQGPTPNNQPQHF,TGCGCCAGCAGCCAAGGTCCGACACCCAATAATCAGCCCCAGCATTTT
14,TRBV2,TRBJ1-2,.,.,CASSETGTNYGYTF,TGTGCCAGCAGCGAGACAGGAACTAACTATGGCTACACCTTC